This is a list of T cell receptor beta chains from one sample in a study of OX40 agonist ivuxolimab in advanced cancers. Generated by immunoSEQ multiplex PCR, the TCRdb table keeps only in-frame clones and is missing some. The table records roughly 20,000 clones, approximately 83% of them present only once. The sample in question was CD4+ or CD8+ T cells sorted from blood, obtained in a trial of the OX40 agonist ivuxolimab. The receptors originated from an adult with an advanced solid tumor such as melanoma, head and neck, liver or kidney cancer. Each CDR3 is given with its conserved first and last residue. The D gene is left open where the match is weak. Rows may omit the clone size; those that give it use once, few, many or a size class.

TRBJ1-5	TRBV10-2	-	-	TGCGCCAGCAGTGAGTCGGCGGGAGTCATAAGCAATCAGCCCCAGCATTTT	CASSESAGVISNQPQHF
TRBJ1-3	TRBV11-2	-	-	TGTGCCAGCAGCCAAAGATCCTCTGGAAACACCATATATTTT	CASSQRSSGNTIYF
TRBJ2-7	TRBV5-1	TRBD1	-	TGCGCCAGCAGCTCAAGGACAGGGGCCGACGAGCAGTACTTC	CASSSRTGADEQYF
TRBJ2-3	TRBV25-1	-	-	TGTGCCAGCAGTGACCCGCCTCCAGCAGATACGCAGTATTTT	CASSDPPPADTQYF
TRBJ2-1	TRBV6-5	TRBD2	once	TGTGCCAGCAGTTACGGGGTAGCGGGAGTCGATGAGCAGTTCTTC	CASSYGVAGVDEQFF
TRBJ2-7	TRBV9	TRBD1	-	TGTGCCATTCCTTTGACAGGGAATTATCACGAGCAGTACTTC	CAIPLTGNYHEQYF
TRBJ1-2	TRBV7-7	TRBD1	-	TGTGCTAGCAGCCCCTTGGGACAGGGGGCCGGTATGGACTATGGCTACACCTTC	CASSPLGQGAGMDYGYTF
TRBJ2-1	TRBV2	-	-	TGTGCCAGCAGTGTATGGCTAGCAGACTACAATGAGCAGTTCTTC	CASSVWLADYNEQFF
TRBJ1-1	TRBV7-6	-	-	TGTGCCAGCAGCTTAGACAGGAACACTGAAGCTTTCTTT	CASSLDRNTEAFF
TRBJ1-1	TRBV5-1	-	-	TGCGCCAGCAGCTACGGACAGTCTGAAGCTTTCTTT	CASSYGQSEAFF
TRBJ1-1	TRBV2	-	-	TGTGCCAGCAGTGAATACGCTGCGAACACTGAAGCTTTCTTT	CASSEYAANTEAFF
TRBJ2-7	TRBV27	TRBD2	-	TGTGCCAGCCGACCCCCGGGACTAGCGGATTACGAGCAGTACTTC	CASRPPGLADYEQYF
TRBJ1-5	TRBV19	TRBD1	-	TGTGCCAGTAGTATGGTGCGTATGACCAGGGGGCCGCCCCAGCATTTT	CASSMVRMTRGPPQHF
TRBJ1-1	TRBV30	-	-	TGTGCCTGTACACGTAGGCCTGGTGAAGCTTTCTTT	CACTRRPGEAFF
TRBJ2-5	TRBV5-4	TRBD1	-	TGTGCCAGCAGCTCGGGGACAGGGATTAGTTTTGGGGAGACCCAGTACTTC	CASSSGTGISFGETQYF
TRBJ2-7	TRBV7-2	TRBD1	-	TGTGCCAGCAGCTGGGGACAGGCCTCCTACGAGCAGTACTTC	CASSWGQASYEQYF
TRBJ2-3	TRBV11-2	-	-	TGTGCCAGCAGCTTAAGGGACTCACTCCTCACAGATACGCAGTATTTT	CASSLRDSLLTDTQYF
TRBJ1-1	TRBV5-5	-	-	TGTGCCAGCAGCTTGCGCGGGGACACTGAAGCTTTCTTT	CASSLRGDTEAFF
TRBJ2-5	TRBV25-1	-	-	TGTGCCAGCAGTGAATTCGGGACTGAAGAGACCCAGTACTTC	CASSEFGTEETQYF
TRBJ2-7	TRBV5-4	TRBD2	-	TGTGCCAGCAGCTTGGGGGGAGGACTAGCGGGGGCCCACGAGCAGTACTTC	CASSLGGGLAGAHEQYF
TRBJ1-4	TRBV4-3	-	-	TGCGCCAGCAGCCCCGAATTGGGGCTAACGGAAAAACTGTTTTTT	CASSPELGLTEKLFF
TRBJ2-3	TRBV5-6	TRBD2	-	TGTGCCAGCAGCTTGGGGGTAGCGGGGGGACACCCCACAGATACGCAGTATTTT	CASSLGVAGGHPTDTQYF
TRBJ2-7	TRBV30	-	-	TGTGCCTGGAGTGAATGGTCCTACGAGCAGTACTTC	CAWSEWSYEQYF
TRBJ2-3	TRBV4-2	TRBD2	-	TGTGCCAGCCGCGCCGGCGGGAGGCCCGCAGATACGCAGTATTTT	CASRAGGRPADTQYF
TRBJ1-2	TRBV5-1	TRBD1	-	TGCGCCAGCAGCAAGGGACAGGGGGTTGGCTACACCTTC	CASSKGQGVGYTF
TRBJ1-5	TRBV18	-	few	TGTGCCAGCTCATGGGGGTCGGATCAGCCCCAGCATTTT	CASSWGSDQPQHF
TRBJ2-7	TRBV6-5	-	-	TGTGCCAGCAGGCGGGACGGGGGACCCTACGAGCAGTACTTC	CASRRDGGPYEQYF
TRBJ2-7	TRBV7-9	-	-	TGTGCCAGCAGCTTAGTAGTGGACGGTTCCTACGAGCAGTACTTC	CASSLVVDGSYEQYF
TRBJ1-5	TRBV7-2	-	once	TGTGCCAGCAGCTTATGGTCTCGTGGCAATCAGCCCCAGCATTTT	CASSLWSRGNQPQHF
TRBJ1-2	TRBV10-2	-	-	TGCGCCAGCAGTGAGTCGGGACGTTATGGCTACACCTTC	CASSESGRYGYTF
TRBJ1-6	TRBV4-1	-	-	TGCGCCAGCAGCCAAGTGGAGGCCTCCTATAATTCACCCCTCCACTTT	CASSQVEASYNSPLHF
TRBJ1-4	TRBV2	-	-	TGTGCCAGCAGATACGGGCCTAGAAATGAAAAACTGTTTTTT	CASRYGPRNEKLFF
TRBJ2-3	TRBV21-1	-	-	TGTGCCAGCAGCAGTGGGACAGGGTCCGTTGGGGATACGCAGTATTTT	CASSSGTGSVGDTQYF
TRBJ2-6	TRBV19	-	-	TGTGCCAGTAGTATTGGGGCGTTCTCTGGGGCCAACGTCCTGACTTTC	CASSIGAFSGANVLTF
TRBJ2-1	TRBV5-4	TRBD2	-	TGTGCCAGCAGCTTTAGCGGGATTGCTTACAATGAGCAGTTCTTC	CASSFSGIAYNEQFF
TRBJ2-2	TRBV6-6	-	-	TGTGCCAGCAGTTACTCGGGGTTGCCCGGGGAGCTGTTTTTT	CASSYSGLPGELFF
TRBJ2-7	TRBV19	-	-	TGTGCCAGTACCCAAGGGGTGGGGACGAAGGAATACGAGCAGTACTTC	CASTQGVGTKEYEQYF
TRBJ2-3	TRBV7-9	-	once	TGTGCCAACAGTCCGTCGGGGGATACGCAGTATTTT	CANSPSGDTQYF
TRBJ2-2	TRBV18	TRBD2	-	TGTGCCAGCTCACCATCATCCAGCGGGAGGGCCACCGGGGAGCTGTTTTTT	CASSPSSSGRATGELFF
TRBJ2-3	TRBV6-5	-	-	TGTGCCAGCAGTTACCCGAGCACAGATACGCAGTATTTT	CASSYPSTDTQYF
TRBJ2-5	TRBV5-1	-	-	TGCGCCAGCAGCTTGGTTGGCCAAGAGACCCAGTACTTC	CASSLVGQETQYF
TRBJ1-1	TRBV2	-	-	TGTGCCAGCAGTGTAGAAGGGGGTATCAACACTGAAGCTTTCTTT	CASSVEGGINTEAFF
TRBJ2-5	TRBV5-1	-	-	TGCGCCAGCAGCTTGGGGGTTCTCTTACAAAAAGAGACCCAGTACTTC	CASSLGVLLQKETQYF
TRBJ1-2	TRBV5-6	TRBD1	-	TGTGCCAGCAGACCGACAGGGGTCTATGGCTACACCTTC	CASRPTGVYGYTF
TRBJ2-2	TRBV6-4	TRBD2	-	TGTGCCAGCAGTGCGACTAGCGCCGGGGAGCTGTTTTTT	CASSATSAGELFF
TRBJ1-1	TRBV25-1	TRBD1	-	TGTGCCAGCAGTGAACGGGACAGGGGAACAGTGGACACTGAAGCTTTCTTT	CASSERDRGTVDTEAFF
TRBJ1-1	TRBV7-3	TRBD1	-	TGTGCCAGCAGCACCGACAGGGACACTGAAGCTTTCTTT	CASSTDRDTEAFF
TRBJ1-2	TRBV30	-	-	TGTGCCTGGAGCCCTGGGACATCCTATGGCTACACCTTC	CAWSPGTSYGYTF
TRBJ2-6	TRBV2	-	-	TGTGCCAGCAGTGCCCTGACAGGTCCCCAGGGCGTCCTGACTTTC	CASSALTGPQGVLTF
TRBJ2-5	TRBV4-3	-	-	TGCGCCAGCAGCCAAGATCTACGAGACCAAGAGACCCAGTACTTC	CASSQDLRDQETQYF
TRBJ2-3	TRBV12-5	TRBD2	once	TGTGCTAGTGGTTCTCTAGCGGCAGATACGCAGTATTTT	CASGSLAADTQYF
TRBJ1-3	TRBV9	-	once	TGTGCCAGCAGCGGGATTTTCGGGGACACCATATATTTT	CASSGIFGDTIYF
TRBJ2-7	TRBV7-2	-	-	TGTGCCAGCAGCTTCTTACAGGTCTACGAGCAGTACTTC	CASSFLQVYEQYF
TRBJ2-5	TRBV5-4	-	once	TGTGCCAGCAGTTACGATCCGGGACTCGCGAGAGAGACCCAGTACTTC	CASSYDPGLARETQYF
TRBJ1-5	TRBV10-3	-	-	TGTGCCATCTGGCCGGGGGCAAACAATCAGCCCCAGCATTTT	CAIWPGANNQPQHF
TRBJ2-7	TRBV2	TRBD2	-	TGTGCCAGCGGGAGACTAGCGGGAGCTCACGAGCAGTACTTC	CASGRLAGAHEQYF
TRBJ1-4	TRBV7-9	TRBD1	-	TGTGCCAGCAGCCCGGGACAGGATCTGATGGGTGAAAAACTGTTTTTT	CASSPGQDLMGEKLFF